Following are 32 T cell receptor beta chains from one sample sequenced in a study of metastatic and nonmetastatic thyroid tumors (dated by TCRdb to 2019 to 2021). Libraries were made using PCR. Sequencing relied on an Illumina HiSeq 4000. TCRdb trimmed the raw reads at Q25, called clones with MiXCR and kept productive beta chains. The sample table records over 20,000 clones; roughly a quarter of these occur just once. Of the sample, about 12% falls within the top ten clones. No treatment had been received by any patient before thyroid surgery. The sample taken for sequencing was tumor tissue. The receptors here all came from a male donor with papillary thyroid cancer or a benign thyroid nodule (not recorded which). Some clones in this sample may be carry-over from other donors' samples.

To note about this clone: The junction shows a germline mismatch at one end, possibly a read error. V is TRBV2 and J is TRBJ2-1; no firm D call. This CDR3 is built from 12 residues. CDR1 is SNHLY and CDR2 is FYNNEI in the germline V gene. The CDR3 loop is CASNPVYNDQFF. The CDR3, as DNA: TGTGCCAGCAACCCCGTCTACAATGATCAGTTCTTC.

In this sample, this clone turned up a few times. The J gene is TRBJ1-2, the V gene TRBV6-5, with unresolved D. V was clipped by 2 bases and J by 7 bases, with 11 bases between them. This CDR3 is 13 amino acids long. CDR1 is MNHEY and CDR2 is SVGAGI in the germline V gene. The CDR3 spells CASSYKSAGGYTF. In DNA form, the CDR3 reads TGTGCCAGCAGTTACAAGTCAGCGGGTGGCTACACCTTC.

The CDR3 nucleotides read TGTGCCAGCAGTGTGTGGACAGGGTCTTTCTACGAGCAGTACTTC. Translated, it gives CASSVWTGSFYEQYF. The chain has TRBV12-3 or TRBV12-4 and TRBJ2-7; the match to TRBD1 covers 8 bases. Trimming took 5 bases from V and 3 from J; bases not matched to a gene: 9. The CDR3 totals 15 residues.

The genes are TRBV7-8 and TRBJ2-3; D not certain. The CDR3 has 12 residues. The germline CDR1 and CDR2 sequences are SGHVS and FQNEAQ. The V gene lost 5 bases and the J gene lost 6 bases, with 9 bases spanning the gap. The CDR3 reads CASSPDRDTQYF. CDR3 nucleotide sequence: TGTGCCAGCAGCCCGGACCGTGATACGCAGTATTTT. The full variable domain, its missing parts supplied by reference TRBV7-8 and TRBJ2-3, is GAGVSQSPRYKVAKRGQDVALRCDPISGHVSLFWYQQALGQGPEFLTYFQNEAQLDKSGLPSDRFFAERPEGSVSTLKIQRTQQEDSAVYLCASSPDRDTQYFGPGTRLTVL.

This clone came up a few times. A single base separates this from a much larger clone, so it may be a read error. This sample also contains other DNA sequences that code for the same CDR3. The chain recombines TRBV6-2 or TRBV6-3 with TRBJ2-5, with TRBD2 matching over 9 bases. The germline CDR1 and CDR2 sequences are MNHEY and SVGEGT. Germline trimming cut 7 bases from V and 5 bases from J; bases unmatched to any gene: 11. This CDR3 region has 15 residues. The CDR3 region has the DNA TGTGCCAGCACCCCCTTCGGGACTAGCCGGGAGACCCAGTACTTC. This codes for CASTPFGTSRETQYF.

This clone is labeled as medium-sized (0.01 to 0.1%). The CDR3: CASSVPRGGREADTQYF. The CDR3 DNA reads as TGTGCCAGCAGTGTCCCTCGGGGCGGGAGGGAGGCAGATACGCAGTATTTT. The chain is built from TRBV28 and TRBJ2-3; 9 positions match TRBD2. Trimming took 5 bases from V and 4 from J; bases not matched to a gene: 13. This CDR3 comprises 17 residues. Germline CDR1 is MDHEN and CDR2 is SYDVKM.

In regard to this clone: Compared with germline, one end of the junction differs, possibly owing to a read error. Different DNA sequences within this sample yield the same CDR3. This chain links TRBV11-2 with TRBJ1-4, with TRBD1 identical over 7 bases. The CDR3 has 20 amino acids. Germline-derived CDR1 and CDR2 are SGHAT and FQNNGV. The CDR3 DNA reads as TGTGCCAGTAGCTTAGGTGGCCCAGGGGGAGGATATGGAACTAATGAAAAACTGTTTTTT. Its protein is CASSLGGPGGGYGTNEKLFF.

This clone showed up many times. The V call is TRBV11-2, the J call TRBJ2-7; unclear D gene. Trimming removed 3 bases at V and 3 bases at J, with 6 bases between. Per germline, CDR1 SGHAT and CDR2 FQNNGV. This CDR3 region has 12 residues. CDR3 coding DNA: TGTGCCAGCAGCTTCCAAGACTACGAGCAGTACTTC. Translated, it gives CASSFQDYEQYF.

This clone was seen ten or more times. The CDR3 region is CASSSLGGTGELFF. The CDR3 coding sequence is TGTGCCAGCAGTTCCTTGGGGGGCACCGGGGAGCTGTTTTTT. The chain recombines TRBV12-3 or TRBV12-4 with TRBJ2-2; D perhaps matches TRBD2 (6 bases). V lost 4 bases and J 4 bases, leaving 10 bases between the germline ends. CDR3 length: 14 residues.

This clone showed up many times. The DNA for the CDR3 is TGCGCCAGCAGCCCCTCCTCTCGGGGGTTAACTGAAGCTTTCTTT. It is translated as CASSPSSRGLTEAFF. V gene TRBV4-3 combines with J gene TRBJ1-1, with TRBD1 as a possible D gene (5 bases). V was pared by 4 bases and J by 5 bases, with 17 bases between. The CDR3 covers 15 residues. The V gene's germline CDR1 is LGHNA and CDR2 YSLEER.

This clone was seen at least ten times. A much larger clone sits a single nucleotide away, making a read error possible. This chain links TRBV19 with TRBJ2-7; 7 positions agree with TRBD1. Germline values: CDR1 LNHDA, CDR2 SQIVND (reference sequence). The CDR3 has 13 amino acids. J was trimmed by 6 bases and V by 5 bases; bases with no gene match: 7. CDR3 DNA sequence: TGTGCCAGTAGTTCCACGTCAGGGGGCGAGCAGTACTTC. Protein sequence: CASSSTSGGEQYF.

Note on this clone: A read error may produce the germline difference seen at one junction end. The chain joins TRBV20-1 to TRBJ2-3; D may be TRBD1 or TRBD2 (5 bases each). Germline loops: CDR1 DFQATT, CDR2 SNEGSKA (reference sequence). The CDR3 sequence is 15 residues long. The CDR3 reads CSVLSGADHTDPQYF. Here the CDR3 DNA reads TGCAGTGTTCTGTCCGGGGCCGACCACACAGATCCGCAGTATTTT.

At least ten counts were recorded for this clone. V gene TRBV30 combines with J gene TRBJ2-7; TRBD2 aligns across 11 bases. Germline CDR1 and CDR2: GTSNPN and SVGIG (reference sequence). There are 16 residues in the CDR3. Trimming took 4 bases from V and 4 from J; bases not matched to a gene: 12. CDR3 nucleotide sequence: TGTGCCTGGACCGAACCAACCGGGACTAGCGGTTACGAGCAGTACTTC. This translates into CAWTEPTGTSGYEQYF. The whole variable domain, remainder taken from reference TRBV30 and TRBJ2-7, is SQTIHQWPATLVQPVGSPLSLECTVEGTSNPNLYWYRQAAGRGLQLLFYSVGIGQISSEVPQNLSASRPQDRQFILSSKKLLLSDSGFYLCAWTEPTGTSGYEQYFGPGTRLTVT.

By its share, this clone is medium-sized (0.01 to 0.1%). The chain couples TRBV19 to TRBJ1-1; D might be TRBD1 (6 bases). Per the germline V gene, CDR1 is LNHDA and CDR2 is SQIVND (reference sequence). The CDR3 contains 14 residues. V lost 2 bases, J lost 2 bases, and 9 bases lay in between. CDR3 coding DNA: TGTGCCAGTAGTATACTGGGGGCCAACACTGAAGCTTTCTTT. It encodes CASSILGANTEAFF.

This clone was seen repeatedly, ten times or more. CDR3 in DNA: TGTGCCAGCAGGGACAGGGGGAACACCGGGGAGCTGTTTTTT. This sequence encodes CASRDRGNTGELFF. The V gene is TRBV25-1, the J gene TRBJ2-2, with TRBD1 matching over 9 bases. CDR3 size: 14 residues. Germline CDR1 reads MGHDK; CDR2 reads SYGVNS. Losses at the gene ends were 6 bases for V and 1 base for J; bases not matched to a gene: 0.

The V gene is TRBV18, the J gene TRBJ1-6; a possible D gene is TRBD1 (5 bases). V lost 1 base to trimming and J lost 7 bases, with 17 bases between them. Germline V gene data show CDR1 as KGHSH and CDR2 as LQKENI. CDR3 length: 17 residues. The CDR3 DNA reads as TGTGCCAGCTCACCACAAATTGGCAGGGTAGGCAATTCACCCCTCCACTTT. Protein product: CASSPQIGRVGNSPLHF.

This sequence joins TRBV5-1 and TRBJ2-1, with 8 bases aligning to TRBD2. Germline CDR1 reads SGHRS; CDR2 reads YFSETQ. The CDR3 consists of 16 residues. Unmatched junction bases numbered 18, after V lost 7 bases and J lost 9 bases. CDR3: CASCSTTSGNGGEQFF. The CDR3 DNA reads TGCGCCAGCTGCTCCACCACTAGCGGCAACGGGGGTGAGCAGTTCTTC.

This clone was observed at least ten times. The gene calls are TRBV7-9 and TRBJ1-2; a possible D gene is TRBD1 (5 bases). Germline V gene sequence: CDR1 SEHNR, CDR2 FQNEAQ (reference sequence). The ends were cut back, 3 bases at V and 6 bases at J, with 11 bases in the middle. This CDR3 is 13 amino acids long. CDR3 amino acids: CASSFSGTNGYTF. The CDR3 DNA is TGTGCCAGCAGCTTCTCAGGGACCAATGGCTACACCTTC.

This clone was detected many times. V and J are TRBV7-3 and TRBJ2-7; TRBD2 matches at 13 bases. This CDR3 spans 13 amino acids. Germline V gives CDR1 SGHTA, CDR2 FQGTGA. V lost 4 bases to trimming and J lost 6 bases; unmatched junction nucleotides: 0. The CDR3 DNA is TGTGCCAGCAGCTGGACTAGCGGGAGCGAGCAGTACTTC. Encoded protein: CASSWTSGSEQYF.

This clone is termed medium-sized. The chain links TRBV12-3 or TRBV12-4 to TRBJ2-7, with 7 positions matching TRBD2. Trimming took 1 base from V and 7 from J; bases not matched to a gene: 4. This CDR3 is built from 13 residues. CDR3 DNA sequence: TGTGCCAGCAGTTTAGGGGGGGGAAGGGAGCAGTACTTC. Translation gives CASSLGGGREQYF.

This clone is judged medium-sized (0.01 to 0.1%). This chain connects TRBV5-1 to TRBJ2-7, with 9 bases identical to TRBD2. V gave up 4 bases and J gave up 4 bases; unmatched junction bases: 9. There are 15 residues in the CDR3. CDR1 is SGHRS and CDR2 is YFSETQ in the germline V gene. The CDR3 DNA reads TGCGCCAGCAGCCTCGGAGTAGCGGGAGAATACGAGCAGTACTTC. Protein: CASSLGVAGEYEQYF.

Ten or more counts support this clone. The V and J genes are TRBV28 and TRBJ2-5; possibly TRBD2 for D (6 bases). The V end lost 5 bases, the J end lost 1 base, and 8 bases lay between the germline ends. The CDR3 runs to 13 residues. CDR1 and CDR2 (germline): MDHEN, SYDVKM. The CDR3 nucleotides are TGTGCCAGCAGTCTCGGGGGCCAAGAGACCCAGTACTTC. Amino acid sequence: CASSLGGQETQYF.

The sample holds many counts of this clone. The chain employs TRBV9 and TRBJ1-1, with 7 bases identical to TRBD1. J was trimmed by 6 bases and V by 0 bases; bases with no gene match: 8. Germline CDR1 SGDLS, CDR2 YYNGEE. The CDR3 spans 15 residues. CDR3 in amino acids: CASSVGHRGGAEAFF. The CDR3 DNA reads TGTGCCAGCAGCGTAGGGCACAGGGGTGGCGCTGAAGCTTTCTTT.

This clone occurred many times. V is TRBV29-1 and J is TRBJ2-7; 9 nucleotides align to TRBD2. Germline V gene lookup returns CDR1 SQVTM and CDR2 ANQGSEA. The CDR3 loop spans 12 amino acids. Trimming at V came to 7 bases and at J to 2 bases, leaving 3 bases not matched to a gene. For the CDR3, the DNA is TGCAGCGCCCTAGCGGGGCCCTACGAGCAGTACTTC. This codes for CSALAGPYEQYF.

This clone was seen ten or more times. V and J are TRBV7-2 and TRBJ2-3; 9 nucleotides align to TRBD2. This CDR3 comprises 16 residues. After removal of 7 bases from V and 0 bases from J, the junction contained 8 bases not matched to a gene. Germline V gives CDR1 SGHTA, CDR2 FQGNSA. CDR3 in DNA: TGTGCCAGCACGTTGGCGGGAGGGCCGAGCACAGATACGCAGTATTTT. This translates into CASTLAGGPSTDTQYF. Variable domain in full (rest from reference TRBV7-2 and TRBJ2-3): GAGVSQSPSNKVTEKGKDVELRCDPISGHTALYWYRQSLGQGLEFLIYFQGNSAPDKSGLPSDRFSAERTGGSVSTLTIQRTQQEDSAVYLCASTLAGGPSTDTQYFGPGTRLTVL.

This clone was recorded many times. The J gene is TRBJ2-3, the V gene TRBV24-1; 10 nucleotides match TRBD1. CDR3 size: 15 residues. The J segment lost 4 bases and the V segment lost 6 bases, leaving 6 bases of the junction unmatched. Germline V lookup: CDR1 KGHDR, CDR2 SFDVKD. In DNA, the CDR3 is TGTGCCACCAGTAAGCCGGGACAGGGGTCAGATACGCAGTATTTT. It encodes CATSKPGQGSDTQYF.

On this clone: A read error is possible here, since a much larger clone lies one base away. This chain joins TRBV12-3 or TRBV12-4 and TRBJ2-6, with D hard to call. The CDR3 is made up of 17 amino acids. CDR3 protein: CASSPRGGSSGDNVLTF. CDR3 sequence (DNA): TGTGCCAGCAGTCCTCGTGGTGGTAGCTCTGGGGACAACGTCCTGACTTTC.

The table lists this clone with many counts. The gene calls are TRBV5-1 and TRBJ1-1, with D uncertain. Germline CDR1 reads SGHRS; CDR2 reads YFSETQ. The ends were cut back, 6 bases at V and 4 bases at J, with 13 bases in the middle. The CDR3 runs 13 residues. The CDR3 spells CASNEGLATEAFF. CDR3 nucleotides: TGCGCCAGCAATGAGGGTTTGGCCACTGAAGCTTTCTTT.

This clone came up a few times. This clone may be a read error of a much larger clone one base away. Other nucleotide sequences from this sample produce the same CDR3. The V call is TRBV5-8, the J call TRBJ2-7; 9 bases are a match to TRBD2. The germline V gene encodes CDR1 SGHTS and CDR2 YDEGEE. There are 15 residues in the CDR3. The CDR3, as DNA: TGCGCCAGCAGCTCGATTCCGGGACTAGCTTACGAGCAGTACTTC. It encodes CASSSIPGLAYEQYF.

This clone showed up many times. The CDR3 loop is CASSVGGYAEAFF. The DNA for the CDR3 is TGTGCCAGCAGCGTAGGTGGATATGCTGAAGCTTTCTTT. This sequence joins TRBV9 and TRBJ1-1; D not certain. V was pared by 0 bases and J by 6 bases, with 9 bases between. The CDR3 contains 13 residues. Germline CDR1 reads SGDLS; CDR2 reads YYNGEE.

This clone showed up many times. Within the sample, other DNA sequences also encode this same CDR3. V gene TRBV20-1 combines with J gene TRBJ1-1; D ambiguous. The V end lost 8 bases, the J end lost 1 base, and 17 bases lay between the germline ends. Looked up from germline, CDR1 is DFQATT and CDR2 is SNEGSKA (reference sequence). CDR3 size: 14 residues. CDR3 nucleotide sequence: TGCAGTCCCCGGCATAGCGGTAGGAACACTGAAGCTTTCTTT. Translating gives CSPRHSGRNTEAFF.

This clone was observed many times. This chain connects TRBV29-1 to TRBJ1-2, with D possibly being TRBD1 (6 bases). Germline V gene data show CDR1 as SQVTM and CDR2 as ANQGSEA. V shed 4 bases and J shed 4 bases, with 13 bases lying between them. The length of the CDR3 is 13 residues. In DNA form, the CDR3 reads TGCAGCGTTGCCACCGGGACACTCTATGGCTACACCTTC. Protein sequence: CSVATGTLYGYTF.